The 29 T cell receptor beta chains below all came from one sample that was sequenced in a study of cytomegalovirus exposure and HLA in healthy donors. With 60 Vbeta and 13 Jbeta primers, the PCR was carried out. The table came from immunoSEQ multiplex PCR; TCRdb's copy has only in-frame clones and leaves some out. The sample includes about 160,000 clones, 80% of them seen just once. Sample: PBMCs. These receptors were taken from a male donor in good health and CMV-seropositive.

This chain uses TRBV5-1 with TRBJ2-3; a weak D match, TRBD2 (6 bases). The V and J ends lost 4 bases and 3 bases respectively, with 15 bases between them. CDR3 length: 15 amino acids. Germline V gives CDR1 SGHRS, CDR2 YFSETQ. The CDR3 DNA is TGCGCCAGCAGCCCTTCGGGAGTAGGGACAGATACGCAGTATTTT. Translation gives CASSPSGVGTDTQYF.

The chain has TRBV2 and TRBJ2-7; 11 bases are shared with TRBD1. Trimming removed 8 bases from V and 3 bases from J; junction bases left unmatched: 6. Germline V lookup: CDR1 SNHLY, CDR2 FYNNEI. CDR3 length: 14 residues. CDR3 residues: CASWTGGAGYEQYF. CDR3 nucleotide sequence: TGTGCCAGCTGGACAGGGGGCGCGGGCTACGAGCAGTACTTC. Combining the CDR3 with reference TRBV2 and TRBJ2-7 gives the whole variable domain EPEVTQTPSHQVTQMGQEVILRCVPISNHLYFYWYRQILGQKVEFLVSFYNNEISEKSEIFDDQFSVERPDGSNFTLKIRSTKLEDSAMYFCASWTGGAGYEQYFGPGTRLTVT.

This clone was observed once. The gene calls are TRBV2 and TRBJ1-6; D not certain. Germline values: CDR1 SNHLY, CDR2 FYNNEI. The CDR3 is 13 amino acids. V was pared by 4 bases and J by 9 bases, with 10 bases between. In DNA form, the CDR3 reads TGTGCCAGCAGTGGAGGTGCCTGTTCACCCCTCCACTTT. It is translated as CASSGGACSPLHF. The complete variable domain, with remaining parts taken from reference TRBV2 and TRBJ1-6, reads EPEVTQTPSHQVTQMGQEVILRCVPISNHLYFYWYRQILGQKVEFLVSFYNNEISEKSEIFDDQFSVERPDGSNFTLKIRSTKLEDSAMYFCASSGGACSPLHFGNGTRLTVT.

The rearrangement joins TRBV11-3 to TRBJ2-3, with 8 positions matching TRBD2. The CDR3 is made up of 16 amino acids. Trimming at V came to 5 bases and at J to 5 bases, leaving 12 bases not matched to a gene. The germline CDR1 and CDR2 sequences are SGHNT and YENEEA. CDR3 loop: CASSPGPKREKDTQYF. In DNA form, the CDR3 reads TGTGCCAGCAGCCCCGGGCCGAAGCGGGAGAAAGATACGCAGTATTTT.

This clone showed up just a few times. The chain carries TRBV13 and TRBJ1-3; TRBD1 might be the D (5 bases). Germline lookup yields CDR1 PRHDT and CDR2 FYEKMQ (reference sequence). The CDR3 is 16 residues long. Trimming left V 1 base short and J 3 bases short, with 13 bases between. CDR3 nucleotide sequence: TGTGCCAGCAGCTTAGACTTGGGGGGTGGTGGAAACACCATATATTTT. It encodes CASSLDLGGGGNTIYF.

Turning to this clone: A junction boundary mismatches the germline segment, possibly from a read error. This chain links TRBV7-9 with TRBJ2-7; unclear D gene. Germline CDR1 is SEHNR and CDR2 is FQNEAQ (reference sequence). This CDR3 is built from 16 residues. This CDR3 is CSSSPKDISQYYEQYF. The CDR3 coding sequence is TGTTCCAGCAGCCCGAAAGACATATCTCAATACTACGAGCAGTACTTC.

The V call is TRBV7-2, the J call TRBJ2-3, with 12 bases lining up with TRBD2. Trimming at V came to 5 bases and at J to 6 bases, leaving 9 bases not matched to a gene. Germline CDR1 reads SGHTA; CDR2 reads FQGNSA. This CDR3 is built from 16 residues. Here the CDR3 DNA reads TGTGCCAGCAGCCCCCGACTAGCGGGAGTTTTGGATACGCAGTATTTT. Translation: CASSPRLAGVLDTQYF.

This rearrangement joins TRBV11-2 to TRBJ1-2; possible D gene TRBD1, 5 bases. Germline V CDR1 and CDR2: SGHAT, FQNNGV. The CDR3 contains 13 residues. V lost 7 bases and J 1 base, leaving 10 bases between the germline ends. In DNA, the CDR3 is TGTGCCAGCACAAACGGGGGTAACTATGGCTACACCTTC. Translating it yields CASTNGGNYGYTF.

The V and J genes are TRBV5-1 and TRBJ2-3, with TRBD2 matching over 10 bases. CDR1 and CDR2 (germline): SGHRS, YFSETQ. With V trimmed by 7 bases and J by 4 bases, 9 bases remained unmatched. The CDR3 runs to 15 residues. CDR3 nucleotide sequence: TGCGCCAGCGTTCGTGGGCTAGCGGGAGCAGATACGCAGTATTTT. It is translated as CASVRGLAGADTQYF.

DNA for the CDR3: TGTGCCAGCAGTCTAATGGGACTAGCGGGACCACTAGCCAAAAACATTCAGTACTTC. Translated, it gives CASSLMGLAGPLAKNIQYF. This chain uses TRBV28 with TRBJ2-4; 13 bases line up with TRBD2. Germline V gene sequence: CDR1 MDHEN, CDR2 SYDVKM. There are 19 residues in the CDR3. J gave up 0 bases and V 5 bases, and 10 bases lay outside the gene matches.

The V call is TRBV27, the J call TRBJ2-7; a weak D match, TRBD2 (6 bases). V was pared by 0 bases and J by 4 bases, with 13 bases between. The V gene's germline CDR1 is MNHEY and CDR2 SMNVEV (reference sequence). The CDR3 consists of 15 residues. As DNA, the CDR3 is TGTGCCAGCAGTTTATCTACTAGCCCTATTTACGAGCAGTACTTC. Translation gives CASSLSTSPIYEQYF.

A few counts support this clone. The rearrangement links TRBV19 to TRBJ2-7; maybe TRBD2 (6 bases). The CDR3 contains 17 residues. Germline CDR1 LNHDA, CDR2 SQIVND (reference sequence). The V and J ends lost 6 bases and 0 bases respectively, with 21 bases between them. CDR3 bases: TGTGCCAGTAGCACCCGGGACTTGTCTTTTTCCTCCTACGAGCAGTACTTC. This encodes CASSTRDLSFSSYEQYF.

The chain links TRBV9 to TRBJ1-3; D is possibly TRBD1 (5 bases). With 3 bases removed from V and 7 bases from J, the gap between germline ends came to 8 bases. CDR3 length: 12 residues. Looked up from germline, CDR1 is SGDLS and CDR2 is YYNGEE. Here the CDR3 DNA reads TGTGCCAGCAGCGACAACAGGAACACCATATATTTT. As protein: CASSDNRNTIYF.

This chain links TRBV29-1 with TRBJ2-1; D possibly corresponds to TRBD2 (6 bases). Trimming removed 7 bases from V and 0 bases from J, with 10 bases in between. The CDR3 length is 13 residues. CDR1 is SQVTM and CDR2 is ANQGSEA in the germline V gene. CDR3 sequence: CSGHGSSYNEQFF. CDR3 in DNA: TGCAGCGGACACGGGAGCTCCTACAATGAGCAGTTCTTC.

The chain employs TRBV5-1 and TRBJ2-1; 8 bases fit TRBD1. This CDR3 has 15 residues. Germline V lookup: CDR1 SGHRS, CDR2 YFSETQ. Trimming cost V 5 bases and J 3 bases; bases outside gene matches: 7. The DNA of the CDR3 is TGCGCCAGCAGTACCGGGACAGGAGACTACAATGAGCAGTTCTTC. Its protein is CASSTGTGDYNEQFF.

The chain recombines TRBV2 with TRBJ2-7; TRBD2 agrees at 8 bases. This CDR3 is built from 12 residues. Germline trimming cut 6 bases from V and 5 bases from J; bases unmatched to any gene: 3. Germline V gives CDR1 SNHLY, CDR2 FYNNEI. CDR3 sequence reads: CASRAGADEQYF. CDR3 coding DNA: TGTGCCAGCAGAGCGGGAGCCGACGAGCAGTACTTC.

This clone was picked up a small number of times. The chain carries TRBV5-8 and TRBJ1-1; D gene unclear. Germline lookup yields CDR1 SGHTS and CDR2 YDEGEE. V lost 3 bases to trimming and J lost 3 bases, with 6 bases between them. This CDR3 has 12 amino acids. CDR3 nucleotides: TGTGCCAGCAGCTCGGCGGACACTGAAGCTTTCTTT. Protein: CASSSADTEAFF. The variable domain in full, with the rest retrieved from reference TRBV5-8 and TRBJ1-1, is EAGVTQSPTHLIKTRGQQATLRCSPISGHTSVYWYQQALGLGLQFLLWYDEGEERNRGNFPPRFSGRQFPNYSSELNVNALELEDSALYLCASSSADTEAFFGQGTRLTVV.

This chain connects TRBV7-2 to TRBJ1-1; TRBD1 aligns across 7 bases. From germline, CDR1 is SGHTA and CDR2 FQGNSA. The J segment lost 6 bases and the V segment lost 5 bases, leaving 9 bases of the junction unmatched. The CDR3 covers 14 residues. CDR3 nucleotides: TGTGCCAGCAGCCCTTTCACAGGGGTGGCTGAAGCTTTCTTT. This sequence encodes CASSPFTGVAEAFF.

The chain employs TRBV5-1 and TRBJ1-4; unclear D gene. This CDR3 comprises 13 residues. Looked up from germline, CDR1 is SGHRS and CDR2 is YFSETQ. V lost 3 bases, J lost 8 bases, and 11 bases lay in between. Here the CDR3 DNA reads TGCGCCAGCAGCTGGACTAACGAGGAAAAACTGTTTTTT. This codes for CASSWTNEEKLFF.

CDR3 residues: CASSFGTGGRLNTEAFF. The CDR3 DNA is TGTGCCAGCAGCTTCGGGACAGGGGGCCGCCTGAACACTGAAGCTTTCTTT. This chain joins TRBV7-8 and TRBJ1-1; 12 bases are shared with TRBD1. This CDR3 contains 17 residues. Germline assignment: CDR1 SGHVS and CDR2 FQNEAQ. Trimming at V came to 3 bases and at J to 0 bases, leaving 5 bases not matched to a gene.

This clone appeared a few times. The CDR3 reads CASSDPDGQGFSPLHF. The CDR3 bases are TGTGCCAGCAGTGACCCCGATGGACAGGGGTTTTCACCCCTCCACTTT. The V call is TRBV2, the J call TRBJ1-6; 9 nucleotides agree with TRBD1. The junction had 9 bases not matched to a gene; V was cut back by 3 bases and J by 9 bases. The CDR3 is 16 residues long. In germline, CDR1 is SNHLY, CDR2 FYNNEI.

The rearrangement uses TRBV2 and TRBJ2-5; 10 nucleotides align to TRBD1. The end of the DNA fits TRBJ2-7 better, so the J call may be wrong. Germline assignment: CDR1 SNHLY and CDR2 FYNNEI. CDR3 size: 17 residues. CDR3 in amino acids: CASSEPTAGTGAYEQYF. In DNA form, the CDR3 reads TGTGCCAGCAGTGAACCGACCGCCGGGACAGGGGCCTACGAGCAGTACTTC.

The chain recombines TRBV28 with TRBJ2-7; TRBD1 agrees at 10 bases. The CDR3 loop spans 14 amino acids. The J segment lost 5 bases and the V segment lost 6 bases, leaving 7 bases of the junction unmatched. The germline CDR1 and CDR2 sequences are MDHEN and SYDVKM. The CDR3, as DNA: TGTGCCAGCAGCCCGGGACAGGGGTTCGACGAGCAGTACTTC. Translating it yields CASSPGQGFDEQYF.

The rearrangement uses TRBV14 and TRBJ1-1, with TRBD1 matching 8 bases. V lost 4 bases, J lost 5 bases, and 6 bases stayed unmatched. This CDR3 contains 14 residues. CDR1 is SGHDN and CDR2 is FVKESK in the germline V gene. As DNA, the CDR3 is TGTGCCAGCAGCCTACAACAGGGGGGAACTGAAGCTTTCTTT. Its protein is CASSLQQGGTEAFF.

Here the CDR3 DNA reads TGTGCCAGCAGCCCCGGACTGTTTTCCTACGAGCAGTACTTC. Its translation: CASSPGLFSYEQYF. The V and J genes are TRBV6-5 and TRBJ2-7, with a weak D call TRBD2 (5 bases). V was shortened by 6 bases and J by 1 base, with 13 bases between the two germline ends. Germline CDR1 and CDR2: MNHEY and SVGAGI. This CDR3 region has 14 residues.

V and J are TRBV18 and TRBJ1-3, with D possibly matching TRBD1 (6 bases). The CDR3 totals 16 residues. V was clipped by 3 bases and J by 4 bases, with 16 bases between them. Germline values: CDR1 KGHSH, CDR2 LQKENI. The CDR3 DNA sequence: TGTGCCAGCTCACCTCGGGACACCTCTGGGGGAAACACCATATATTTT. This translates into CASSPRDTSGGNTIYF.

The chain is built from TRBV27 and TRBJ2-5, with 9 bases lining up with TRBD2. J lost 5 bases, V lost 8 bases, and 12 bases had no gene match. From germline, CDR1 is MNHEY and CDR2 SMNVEV (reference sequence). This CDR3 is built from 15 residues. CDR3 region: CASGARSGSLETQYF. The CDR3 bases are TGTGCCAGCGGGGCCCGTAGCGGGAGCTTGGAGACCCAGTACTTC.

The chain joins TRBV4-3 to TRBJ2-1; TRBD2 is a possible D gene (5 bases). The CDR3 extends over 16 amino acids. CDR1 and CDR2 (germline): LGHNA, YSLEER. V shed 2 bases and J shed 6 bases, with 17 bases lying between them. This chain's CDR3 is CASSQNIAGLTNEQFF. In DNA, the CDR3 is TGCGCCAGCAGCCAAAACATCGCCGGACTTACCAATGAGCAGTTCTTC.

This chain links TRBV28 with TRBJ2-7; TRBD1 agrees at 7 bases. The CDR3 spans 15 residues. The trim removed 6 bases at V and 5 bases at J, leaving 13 bases unmatched. Looked up from germline, CDR1 is MDHEN and CDR2 is SYDVKM. CDR3 coding DNA: TGTGCCAGCAGCCCCGGGGACAGAATGCCCCACGAGCAGTACTTC. This encodes CASSPGDRMPHEQYF. Combining the CDR3 with reference TRBV28 and TRBJ2-7 gives the whole variable domain DVKVTQSSRYLVKRTGEKVFLECVQDMDHENMFWYRQDPGLGLRLIYFSYDVKMKEKGDIPEGYSVSREKKERFSLILESASTNQTSMYLCASSPGDRMPHEQYFGPGTRLTVT.